Listed here are 8 T cell receptor beta chains from one sample, sequenced in a study of T-cell reconstitution after alpha-beta-depleted transplantation in children. Using unique molecular identifiers, the investigators prepared the TCRbeta library. TCRdb re-derived calls from the PCR reads in MiXCR, one entry per CDR3 protein. The sample lists 6,500 to 8,000 distinct CDR3 sequences, roughly 30% occurring once. The sequencing here drew on peripheral blood, taken 60 days after TCRalphabeta/CD19-depleted stem cell transplant. All receptors come from a boy younger than two who had a stem cell transplant for SCID, so the T cells may come from the graft donor.

In this sample, this clonotype is medium-sized. The chain is built from TRBV20-1 and TRBJ1-4; no clear D gene. Germline CDR1 reads DFQATT; CDR2 reads SNEGSKA (reference sequence). The CDR3 spans 13 residues. V lost 7 bases and J 4 bases, leaving 13 bases between the germline ends. CDR3 bases: TGCAGTGTTGCGACGGCCCTTAATGAAAAACTGTTTTTT. Its protein product is CSVATALNEKLFF.

By frequency in the sample, this clonotype is medium-sized. The chain has TRBV5-6 and TRBJ2-7; D is ambiguous. The CDR3 spans 14 residues. Trimming took 1 base from V and 3 from J, leaving 11 bases between them. CDR1 and CDR2 (germline): SGHDT, YYEEEE. The CDR3 region is CASSLQKDGYEQYF. CDR3 nucleotide sequence: TGTGCCAGCAGCTTGCAGAAAGACGGCTACGAGCAGTACTTC. Drawing the rest from reference TRBV5-6 and TRBJ2-7, the complete variable domain is DAGVTQSPTHLIKTRGQQVTLRCSPKSGHDTVSWYQQALGQGPQFIFQYYEEEERQRGNFPDRFSGHQFPNYSSELNVNALLLGDSALYLCASSLQKDGYEQYFGPGTRLTVT.

This clonotype is medium-sized (0.01 to 0.1%) in the sample. V is TRBV6-5 and J is TRBJ1-2, with 7 bases fitting TRBD1. Trimming cost V 6 bases and J 8 bases; bases outside gene matches: 12. The CDR3 loop spans 14 amino acids. Germline loops: CDR1 MNHEY, CDR2 SVGAGI. CDR3 region: CASRPPTGYVGYTF. CDR3 bases: TGTGCCAGCAGACCCCCGACAGGGTATGTCGGCTACACCTTC.

This clonotype is medium-sized by share. The CDR3 coding sequence is TGCGCCAGCAGCTTCAGGGGTCTCACAGATACGCAGTATTTT. This encodes CASSFRGLTDTQYF. The chain recombines TRBV5-1 with TRBJ2-3, with D maybe TRBD1 (6 bases). CDR3 length: 14 amino acids. V was pared by 2 bases and J by 2 bases, with 9 bases between. In germline, CDR1 is SGHRS, CDR2 YFSETQ. Full variable domain (missing parts from reference TRBV5-1 and TRBJ2-3): KAGVTQTPRYLIKTRGQQVTLSCSPISGHRSVSWYQQTPGQGLQFLFEYFSETQRNKGNFPGRFSGRQFSNSRSEMNVSTLELGDSALYLCASSFRGLTDTQYFGPGTRLTVL.

The chain is built from TRBV5-6 and TRBJ2-5; D is possibly TRBD2 (5 bases). The germline gives CDR1 SGHDT, CDR2 YYEEEE. V dropped 5 bases and J dropped 5 bases, with 10 bases sitting between them. The CDR3 covers 12 residues. In DNA, the CDR3 is TGTGCCAGCAGACAAACGGGGGAGACCCAGTACTTC. Translation: CASRQTGETQYF.

The chain combines TRBV6-5 with TRBJ2-3; no clear D. The CDR3 sequence is 15 residues long. Germline CDR1 is MNHEY and CDR2 is SVGAGI. CDR3 sequence (DNA): TGTGGCAGTAGTTACGTCCCCTCAGGTAGAGATACGCAGTATTTT. As protein: CGSSYVPSGRDTQYF.

By sample fraction, this clonotype is medium-sized. The V gene is TRBV7-9, the J gene TRBJ2-5, with D possibly called TRBD1 or TRBD2 (6 bases each). The CDR3 extends over 15 amino acids. CDR1 SEHNR and CDR2 FQNEAQ come from the germline V gene (reference sequence). V was cut by 6 bases and J by 4 bases, with 18 bases left in between. This CDR3 reads CASRSIYRGRETQYF. CDR3 DNA sequence: TGTGCCAGCAGGTCGATTTACCGGGGGCGAGAGACCCAGTACTTC.

At least ten counts were recorded for this clonotype. The chain joins TRBV7-2 to TRBJ2-7; weak D call: TRBD2 (7 bases). The CDR3 length is 15 residues. The germline V gene encodes CDR1 SGHTA and CDR2 FQGNSA. Trimming removed 1 base from V and 4 bases from J, with 14 bases in between. The DNA for the CDR3 is TGTGCCAGCAGCTTAGGGGGGGGCACACCTTACGAGCAGTACTTC. Amino acids: CASSLGGGTPYEQYF.